One sample yielded the 10 T cell receptor beta chains listed below, sequenced in a study of human T cells and chemical hapten exposure. Time point of the sample: healthy volunteer bleed at 2 weeks. It was from unfractionated whole blood that total RNA was extracted. From the RACE reads, TCRdb called clonotypes with MiXCR, one entry per CDR3 protein. The profile shows 100,000 to 150,000 distinct CDR3 sequences, about 9.4% of them singletons. Sequencing input: whole blood. These receptors were taken from a male donor in good health. Some clones in this sample may be carry-over from other donors' samples.

V and J are TRBV29-1 and TRBJ2-7; D perhaps matches TRBD1 (6 bases). V was shortened by 7 bases and J by 2 bases, with 15 bases between the two germline ends. Germline CDR1 SQVTM, CDR2 ANQGSEA. The CDR3 has 13 amino acids. CDR3 amino acids: CSAAGDTPYEQYF. Written as DNA, the CDR3 is TGCAGCGCCGCCGGGGACACCCCCTACGAGCAGTACTTC.

V usage is TRBV12-3 or TRBV12-4 and J usage is TRBJ2-1, with 11 bases identical to TRBD2. V dropped 4 bases and J dropped 2; count of bases not matched to a gene: 1. The CDR3 covers 15 residues. Written as DNA, the CDR3 is TGTGCCAGCAGTTCGACTAGCGGGGCCTACAATGAGCAGTTCTTC. Protein product: CASSSTSGAYNEQFF.

This clonotype was seen at least ten times. The V and J genes are TRBV6-5 and TRBJ1-1; D call uncertain. Trimming took off 4 bases at V and 2 bases at J, with 8 bases between the two ends. The CDR3 covers 13 residues. CDR1 is MNHEY and CDR2 is SVGAGI in the germline V gene. In DNA, the CDR3 is TGTGCCAGCAGTTTTTACACCAACACTGAAGCTTTCTTT. It codes for CASSFYTNTEAFF.

In this sample, this clonotype turned up a few times. Here the CDR3 reads CASNPGGGGKRAFF. CDR3 in DNA: TGTGCCAGCAATCCAGGGGGAGGGGGCAAGAGGGCTTTCTTT. This chain links TRBV27 with TRBJ1-1; 7 bases are a match to TRBD1. The V and J ends lost 7 bases and 11 bases, in that order; junction bases with no gene match: 16. Germline values: CDR1 MNHEY, CDR2 SMNVEV (reference sequence). The CDR3 length is 14 residues.

This clonotype was seen ten or more times. The chain recombines TRBV2 with TRBJ2-2; tentative D call: TRBD2 (7 bases). CDR1 and CDR2 from the germline V gene are SNHLY and FYNNEI. Trimming shortened V by 0 bases and J by 6 bases, and 17 bases separated the two germline ends. This CDR3 region has 17 residues. The CDR3 region has the DNA TGTGCCAGCAGTGAAGCGTGGGGGGCGGGAGACCCCGGGGAGCTGTTTTTT. As protein: CASSEAWGAGDPGELFF.

There are many counts of this clonotype. The rearrangement uses TRBV6-5 and TRBJ1-5; possibly TRBD1 for D (6 bases). CDR1 and CDR2 (germline): MNHEY, SVGAGI. The CDR3 runs 15 residues. V lost 6 bases to trimming and J lost 2 bases, with 14 bases between them. CDR3 protein: CASRPSNRGNQPQHF. The CDR3 DNA follows: TGTGCCAGCAGACCTTCTAACAGGGGCAATCAGCCCCAGCATTTT.

A note on this clonotype: A much larger clone differs by one base, so this may be a read error. The rearrangement links TRBV9 to TRBJ2-1, with TRBD2 identical over 12 bases. This CDR3 contains 17 residues. Germline lookup yields CDR1 SGDLS and CDR2 YYNGEE. CDR3 amino acids: CDSSVVGTSGPPLEQFF. As DNA, the CDR3 is TGTGACAGCAGCGTAGTTGGGACTAGCGGGCCCCCGCTGGAGCAGTTCTTC.

This clonotype has at least ten counts. The rearrangement joins TRBV20-1 to TRBJ2-7; TRBD1 or TRBD2 may be the D gene (5 bases each). The germline V gene encodes CDR1 DFQATT and CDR2 SNEGSKA (reference sequence). Trimming took off 7 bases at V and 2 bases at J, with 12 bases between the two ends. The length of the CDR3 is 12 residues. Written as DNA, the CDR3 is TGCAGTGTGGGGGAGTTACCCTACGAGCAGTACTTC. Residues: CSVGELPYEQYF.

The gene calls are TRBV29-1 and TRBJ1-2; D may be TRBD1 (5 bases). The germline V and J ends were trimmed by 5 bases and 8 bases, with 18 bases remaining between them. The CDR3 loop spans 13 amino acids. Germline values: CDR1 SQVTM, CDR2 ANQGSEA. The CDR3 is CSVPTDSPGGYTF. DNA for the CDR3: TGCAGCGTTCCTACTGACAGCCCGGGAGGCTACACCTTC.

In this sample, this clonotype turned up a few times. The chain employs TRBV3-1 and TRBJ2-1; possible D gene TRBD2, 6 bases. V was shortened by 4 bases and J by 3 bases, with 13 bases between the two germline ends. The germline V gene encodes CDR1 LGHDT and CDR2 YNNKEL (reference sequence). The CDR3 length is 15 residues. Written as DNA, the CDR3 is TGTGCCAGCAGCCTTTTGGGGAGGAACTACAATGAGCAGTTCTTC. This encodes CASSLLGRNYNEQFF.